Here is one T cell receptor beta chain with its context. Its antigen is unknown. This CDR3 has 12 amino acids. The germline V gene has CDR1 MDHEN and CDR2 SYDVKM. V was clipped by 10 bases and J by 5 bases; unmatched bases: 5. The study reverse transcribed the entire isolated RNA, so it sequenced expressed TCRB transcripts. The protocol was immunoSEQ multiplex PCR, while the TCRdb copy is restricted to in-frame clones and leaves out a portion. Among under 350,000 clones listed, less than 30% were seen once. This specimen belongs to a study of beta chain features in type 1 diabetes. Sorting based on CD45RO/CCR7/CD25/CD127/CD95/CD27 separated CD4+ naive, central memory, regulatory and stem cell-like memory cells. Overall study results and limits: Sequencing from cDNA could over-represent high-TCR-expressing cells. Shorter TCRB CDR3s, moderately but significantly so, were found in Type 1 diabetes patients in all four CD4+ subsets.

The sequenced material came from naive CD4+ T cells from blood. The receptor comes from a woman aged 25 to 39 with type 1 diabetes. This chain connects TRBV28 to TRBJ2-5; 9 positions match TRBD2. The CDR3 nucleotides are TGTGCCACCGGACTAGCGCAGGAGACCCAGTACTTC. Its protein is CATGLAQETQYF.